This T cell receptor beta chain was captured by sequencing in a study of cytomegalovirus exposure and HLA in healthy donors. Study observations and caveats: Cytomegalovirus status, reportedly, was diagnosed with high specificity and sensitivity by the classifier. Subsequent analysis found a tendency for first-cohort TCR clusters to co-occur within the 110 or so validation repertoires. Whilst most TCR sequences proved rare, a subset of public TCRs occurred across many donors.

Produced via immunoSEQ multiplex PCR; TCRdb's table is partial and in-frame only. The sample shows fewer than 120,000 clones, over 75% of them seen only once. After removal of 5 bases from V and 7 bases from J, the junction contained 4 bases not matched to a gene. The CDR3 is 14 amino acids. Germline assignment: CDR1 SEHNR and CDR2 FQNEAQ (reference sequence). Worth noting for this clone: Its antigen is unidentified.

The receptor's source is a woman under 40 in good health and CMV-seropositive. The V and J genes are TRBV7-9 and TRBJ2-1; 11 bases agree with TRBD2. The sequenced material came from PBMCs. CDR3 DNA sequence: TGTGCCAGCAGCCTGGGACTAGCGGCGAATGAGCAGTTCTTC. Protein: CASSLGLAANEQFF.